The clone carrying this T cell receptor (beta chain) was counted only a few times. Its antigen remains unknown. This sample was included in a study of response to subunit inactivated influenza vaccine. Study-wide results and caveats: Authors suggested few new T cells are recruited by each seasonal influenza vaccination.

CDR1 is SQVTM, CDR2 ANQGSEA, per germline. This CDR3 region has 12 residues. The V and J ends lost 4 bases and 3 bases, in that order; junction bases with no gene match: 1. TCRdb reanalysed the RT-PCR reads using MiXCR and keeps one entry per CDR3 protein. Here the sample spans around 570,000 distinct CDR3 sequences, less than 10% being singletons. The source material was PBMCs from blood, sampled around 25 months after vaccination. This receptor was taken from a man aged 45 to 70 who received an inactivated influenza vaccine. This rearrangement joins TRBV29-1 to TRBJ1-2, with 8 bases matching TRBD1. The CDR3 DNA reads TGCAGCGTTGGGACAGGGTACTATGGCTACACCTTC. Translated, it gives CSVGTGYYGYTF. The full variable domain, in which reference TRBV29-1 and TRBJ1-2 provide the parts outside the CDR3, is SAVISQKPSRDICQRGTSLTIQCQVDSQVTMMFWYRQQPGQSLTLIATANQGSEATYESGFVIDKFPISRPNLTFSTLTVSNMSPEDSSIYLCSVGTGYYGYTFGSGTRLTVV.